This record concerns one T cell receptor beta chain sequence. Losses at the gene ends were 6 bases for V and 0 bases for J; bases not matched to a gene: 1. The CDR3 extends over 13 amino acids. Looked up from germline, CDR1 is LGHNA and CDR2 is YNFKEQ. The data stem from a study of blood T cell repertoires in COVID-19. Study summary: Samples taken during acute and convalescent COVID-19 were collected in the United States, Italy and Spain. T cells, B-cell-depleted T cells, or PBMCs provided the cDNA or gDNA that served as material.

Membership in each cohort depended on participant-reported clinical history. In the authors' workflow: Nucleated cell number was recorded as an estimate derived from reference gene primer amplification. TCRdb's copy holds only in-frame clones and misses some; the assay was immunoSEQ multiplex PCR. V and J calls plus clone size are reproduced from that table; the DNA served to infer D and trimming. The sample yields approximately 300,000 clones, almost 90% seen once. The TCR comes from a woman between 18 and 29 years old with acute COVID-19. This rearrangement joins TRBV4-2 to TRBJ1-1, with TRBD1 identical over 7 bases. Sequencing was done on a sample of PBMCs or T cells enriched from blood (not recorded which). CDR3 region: CASRGQMNTEAFF. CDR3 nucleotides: TGTGCCAGCAGGGGACAGATGAACACTGAAGCTTTCTTT.